The sequence of this T cell receptor (beta chain) was determined in a study of Graves' ophthalmopathy and Graves' hyperthyroidism. Notes on the study in general: A model of 13 signatures distinguished ophthalmopathy from stable hyperthyroidism at under 90% sensitivity and around 81% specificity. Most thyroid clonotypes expanded beyond 0.001 frequency were also found in blood.

This CDR3 contains 14 residues. The V gene's germline CDR1 is MDHEN and CDR2 SYDVKM. V lost 5 bases and J 5 bases, leaving 15 bases between the germline ends. In regard to this clonotype: The antigen is undetermined.

Amplification of the TCR beta CDR3 regions used RNA transcripts (as template). Second-round multiplex PCR came after first-round RT-PCR with HTBI primers. TCRdb processed the multiplex PCR reads anew with MiXCR; each CDR3 protein has one entry. The sample carries some 160,000 distinct CDR3 sequences, approximately 40% recorded once. Isolation of PBMCs was performed using 10 ml of fresh peripheral blood. The V and J genes are TRBV28 and TRBJ1-2; unclear D gene. This clonotype originated in a man aged 30 to 45 with Graves' ophthalmopathy. Material: peripheral blood. DNA of the CDR3: TGTGCCAGCAGTCGCTCCCCCCTCCGATATGGCTACACCTTC. Protein sequence: CASSRSPLRYGYTF.